Below, 2 T cell receptor beta chains from the same sample are listed, as sequenced in a study of beta chain features in type 1 diabetes. Study results and limitations: Across all four CD4+ subsets, people with type 1 diabetes showed modestly shorter TCRB CDR3s.

Their recognized antigens are unknown. Since all of the isolated RNA was reverse transcribed, expressed TCRB transcripts were what got sequenced. Clones were sequenced by immunoSEQ multiplex PCR, and TCRdb holds only the in-frame ones, with some missing. The sample contains hundreds of thousands of clones, over 12% of which appear only once. Sequenced input: naive CD4+ T cells from blood. Receptors originate from a man between 18 and 29 years old with type 1 diabetes.

V usage is TRBV13 and J usage is TRBJ2-4; 10 nucleotides agree with TRBD1. V gave up 4 bases and J gave up 9 bases; unmatched junction bases: 6. The length of the CDR3 is 14 residues. The germline V gene encodes CDR1 PRHDT and CDR2 FYEKMQ (reference sequence). The CDR3 DNA reads as TGTGCCAGCAGCTCCCGACAGGGGGCAGGCATTCAGTACTTC. It translates to CASSSRQGAGIQYF. The variable domain in full, completed from reference TRBV13 and TRBJ2-4, reads AAGVIQSPRHLIKEKRETATLKCYPIPRHDTVYWYQQGPGQDPQFLISFYEKMQSDKGSIPDRFSAQQFSDYHSELNMSSLELGDSALYFCASSSRQGAGIQYFGAGTRLSVL.

As regards this clone: Other DNA sequences from this sample encode an identical CDR3 as well. The chain employs TRBV28 and TRBJ1-1; TRBD1 is a possible D gene (6 bases). V was pared by 3 bases and J by 4 bases, with 9 bases between. The CDR3 has 13 residues. In germline, CDR1 is MDHEN, CDR2 SYDVKM. CDR3 sequence (DNA): TGTGCCAGCAGTTTTCAGGGGAGCACTGAAGCTTTCTTT. Protein: CASSFQGSTEAFF.